The 5 T cell receptor beta chains below all came from one sample that was sequenced in a study of tumour-infiltrating T cells in Burkitt lymphoma. Sequenced by immunoSEQ multiplex PCR; TCRdb stores in-frame clones only, minus some. This sample has approximately 15,000 clones; roughly 80% occur once, and the top ten carry 2% to 2.5%. Specimen: tumor tissue. These receptors originate from a human donor with diffuse large B-cell lymphoma.

The chain combines TRBV14 with TRBJ2-4; the D gene is possibly TRBD1 (5 bases). The ends were cut back, 0 bases at V and 0 bases at J, with 12 bases in the middle. The CDR3 sequence is 17 residues long. Germline V lookup: CDR1 SGHDN, CDR2 FVKESK. The CDR3 sequence: CASSQDGADLAKNIQYF. The CDR3, as DNA: TGTGCCAGCAGCCAAGATGGGGCAGACTTAGCCAAAAACATTCAGTACTTC.

The chain uses TRBV6-1 and TRBJ1-1; no firm D call. The CDR3 consists of 14 residues. Germline V lookup: CDR1 MNHNS, CDR2 SASEGT. Trimming removed 5 bases from V and 6 bases from J, with 16 bases in between. CDR3 residues: CASSLPYQDSEAFF. The CDR3 region has the DNA TGTGCCAGCAGTCTCCCCTATCAGGATTCTGAAGCTTTCTTT.

The chain uses TRBV19 and TRBJ2-2; D is uncertain. Trimming left V 10 bases short and J 3 bases short, with 3 bases between. This CDR3 contains 10 residues. The germline gives CDR1 LNHDA, CDR2 SQIVND (reference sequence). The CDR3 loop is CATYTGELFF. CDR3 sequence (DNA): TGTGCCACCTACACCGGGGAGCTGTTTTTT.

V gene TRBV5-1 combines with J gene TRBJ1-2; D uncertain. From germline, CDR1 is SGHRS and CDR2 YFSETQ. The CDR3 spans 11 residues. V gave up 4 bases and J gave up 10 bases, with 11 bases separating them. DNA of the CDR3: TGCGCCAGCAGCCATGGACCCTTCTACACCTTC. This encodes CASSHGPFYTF.

The chain combines TRBV9 with TRBJ2-4, with 7 bases matching TRBD1. CDR3 length: 15 residues. The J segment lost 1 base and the V segment lost 0 bases, leaving 1 base of the junction unmatched. Germline CDR1 SGDLS, CDR2 YYNGEE. Written as DNA, the CDR3 is TGTGCCAGCAGCGTAGAGACAGGGGCCAAAAACATTCAGTACTTC. This gives the protein CASSVETGAKNIQYF.